These 20 T cell receptor beta chains originate from one sample sequenced in a study of cytomegalovirus exposure and HLA in healthy donors. The PCR contained 60 Vbeta and 13 Jbeta primers. Sequenced by immunoSEQ multiplex PCR; TCRdb stores in-frame clones only, minus some. This repertoire shows approximately 110,000 clones, around four fifths found once; its top ten account for approximately 1.3%. The sequenced sample consisted of PBMCs. These receptor sequences come from a man aged 25-45 years in good health and CMV-seronegative.

The gene calls are TRBV6-1 and TRBJ2-5; TRBD2 aligns across 10 bases. The CDR3 loop spans 14 amino acids. Germline CDR1 MNHNS, CDR2 SASEGT. Trimming removed 6 bases from V and 5 bases from J; junction bases left unmatched: 6. The CDR3 region has the DNA TGTGCCAGCAGAGTTAGCGGGGGGCGGGAGACCCAGTACTTC. Residues: CASRVSGGRETQYF.

This clone was found once. V and J are TRBV2 and TRBJ2-1; 10 bases match TRBD2. Germline CDR1 reads SNHLY; CDR2 reads FYNNEI. The CDR3 is 16 amino acids. Trimming removed 3 bases from V and 2 bases from J; junction bases left unmatched: 4. The CDR3 DNA sequence: TGTGCCAGCAGTGATGAGCGGGAGGGGGCCTACAATGAGCAGTTCTTC. Its protein is CASSDEREGAYNEQFF.

The chain links TRBV9 to TRBJ1-1; D gene uncertain. The length of the CDR3 is 14 residues. The germline gives CDR1 SGDLS, CDR2 YYNGEE. V was shortened by 4 bases and J by 2 bases, with 12 bases between the two germline ends. In DNA form, the CDR3 reads TGTGCCAGCAGCTTGAACATGGTAAACACTGAAGCTTTCTTT. Translating gives CASSLNMVNTEAFF. Supplemented by reference TRBV9 and TRBJ1-1, the full variable domain reads DSGVTQTPKHLITATGQRVTLRCSPRSGDLSVYWYQQSLDQGLQFLIQYYNGEERAKGNILERFSAQQFPDLHSELNLSSLELGDSALYFCASSLNMVNTEAFFGQGTRLTVV.

The genes are TRBV13 and TRBJ1-2; D is ambiguous. The germline CDR1 and CDR2 sequences are PRHDT and FYEKMQ (reference sequence). The CDR3 consists of 17 residues. The V end lost 2 bases, the J end lost 6 bases, and 22 bases lay between the germline ends. The DNA for the CDR3 is TGTGCCAGCAGCTTACGGAGATTGGGTCTCCGAGTCGATGGCTACACCTTC. It is translated as CASSLRRLGLRVDGYTF.

The chain carries TRBV9 and TRBJ2-2, with 9 bases that match TRBD2. The germline V gene has CDR1 SGDLS and CDR2 YYNGEE. This CDR3 has 17 amino acids. The J segment lost 6 bases and the V segment lost 3 bases, leaving 12 bases of the junction unmatched. Written as DNA, the CDR3 is TGTGCCAGCAGCGCGAAAACCGGGACTAGCTCCGCCGGGGAGCTGTTTTTT. The encoded protein is CASSAKTGTSSAGELFF.

This chain uses TRBV7-8 with TRBJ2-7, with D unclear. Trimming cost V 1 base and J 4 bases, with 14 bases left between them. Germline loops: CDR1 SGHVS, CDR2 FQNEAQ. The CDR3 has 15 amino acids. In nucleotides, the CDR3 is TGTGCCAGCAGCTTAGTAGCTGCCGAATTTTACGAGCAGTACTTC. Its translation is CASSLVAAEFYEQYF.

In nucleotides, the CDR3 is TGTGCCAGCAGCCCCGCTTCCATTACAGGGTTTGAGACTGAAGCTTTCTTT. Its protein is CASSPASITGFETEAFF. The chain couples TRBV5-4 to TRBJ1-1, with D maybe TRBD1 (6 bases). This CDR3 region has 17 residues. V was shortened by 4 bases and J by 5 bases, with 24 bases between the two germline ends. Germline lookup yields CDR1 SGHNT and CDR2 YYREEE (reference sequence).

The sample holds one count of this clone. The chain carries TRBV19 and TRBJ2-5; a possible D gene is TRBD1 (6 bases). CDR3 length: 14 residues. Germline CDR1 is LNHDA and CDR2 is SQIVND (reference sequence). The V end lost 9 bases, the J end lost 3 bases, and 17 bases lay between the germline ends. CDR3 protein: CASRKTGGKETQYF. In DNA form, the CDR3 reads TGTGCCAGCCGGAAGACAGGCGGTAAAGAGACCCAGTACTTC.

This chain uses TRBV5-1 with TRBJ1-5; D not certain. The CDR3 extends over 15 amino acids. Germline V lookup: CDR1 SGHRS, CDR2 YFSETQ. The V end lost 0 bases, the J end lost 0 bases, and 7 bases lay between the germline ends. The CDR3 region is CASSLGEDSNQPQHF. The CDR3 bases are TGCGCCAGCAGCTTGGGCGAGGATAGCAATCAGCCCCAGCATTTT.

The gene calls are TRBV6-5 and TRBJ2-5, with TRBD2 matching over 7 bases. This CDR3 is built from 16 residues. V trimming: 0 bases; J trimming: 2 bases; junction bases outside the gene matches: 6. CDR1 and CDR2 (germline): MNHEY, SVGAGI. Here the CDR3 DNA reads TGTGCCAGCAGTTACTCCCCCGGGGGGAGTCAAGAGACCCAGTACTTC. Protein sequence: CASSYSPGGSQETQYF.

The CDR3 loop reads CASSPERTSGQYF. The CDR3 DNA is TGTGCCAGCAGCCCAGAAAGGACTTCCGGGCAGTACTTC. The chain links TRBV7-9 to TRBJ2-7; perhaps TRBD2 as D (5 bases). Trimming pared 5 bases from V and 9 bases from J, leaving 17 bases between. Germline assignment: CDR1 SEHNR and CDR2 FQNEAQ (reference sequence). This CDR3 is 13 amino acids long.

This clone appeared a single time. The same CDR3 also results from other DNA sequences found in this sample. The CDR3 spells CASSQVTDGTEAFF. CDR3 bases: TGCGCCAGCAGCCAAGTCACAGACGGCACTGAAGCTTTCTTT. The rearrangement uses TRBV4-3 and TRBJ1-1, with no clear D. There are 14 residues in the CDR3. The germline V gene encodes CDR1 LGHNA and CDR2 YSLEER. Trimming pared 1 base from V and 4 bases from J, leaving 10 bases between.

The chain links TRBV25-1 to TRBJ1-2, with D possibly TRBD1 on 6 matching bases. Deletions cut 2 bases from V and 4 bases from J, with 14 bases between. This CDR3 spans 15 amino acids. The V gene's germline CDR1 is MGHDK and CDR2 SYGVNS. Here the CDR3 reads CASSEGAGVFYGYTF. CDR3 coding DNA: TGTGCCAGCAGTGAAGGGGCAGGGGTCTTCTATGGCTACACCTTC.

The V call is TRBV5-1, the J call TRBJ2-7, with 7 bases that match TRBD2. The CDR3 totals 16 residues. V lost 4 bases and J lost 3; bases outside the gene matches: 13. The germline V gene encodes CDR1 SGHRS and CDR2 YFSETQ. The DNA of the CDR3 is TGCGCCAGCAGCGATTTGCAGGGAGGGAACTTCTACGAGCAGTACTTC. It translates to CASSDLQGGNFYEQYF. The whole variable domain, filled in from reference TRBV5-1 and TRBJ2-7, reads KAGVTQTPRYLIKTRGQQVTLSCSPISGHRSVSWYQQTPGQGLQFLFEYFSETQRNKGNFPGRFSGRQFSNSRSEMNVSTLELGDSALYLCASSDLQGGNFYEQYFGPGTRLTVT.

This clone has a single count. The V gene is TRBV9, the J gene TRBJ2-1, with unresolved D. The CDR3 has 15 residues. The ends were cut back, 7 bases at V and 7 bases at J, with 21 bases in the middle. The germline gives CDR1 SGDLS, CDR2 YYNGEE. CDR3 protein: CASAPFDESQNEQFF. CDR3 coding DNA: TGTGCCAGCGCTCCTTTCGATGAGTCACAGAATGAGCAGTTCTTC.

The chain combines TRBV5-1 with TRBJ2-7, with TRBD1 as a possible D gene (6 bases). The CDR3 contains 12 residues. V dropped 2 bases and J dropped 5 bases, with 8 bases sitting between them. CDR1 SGHRS and CDR2 YFSETQ come from the germline V gene. CDR3 protein: CASSFSGDEQYF. The DNA for the CDR3 is TGCGCCAGCAGCTTCTCAGGGGACGAGCAGTACTTC.

The V call is TRBV18, the J call TRBJ2-1; 12 bases line up with TRBD2. V was pared by 3 bases and J by 3 bases, with 6 bases of the junction left unmatched. Germline V gene data show CDR1 as KGHSH and CDR2 as LQKENI. The CDR3 is made up of 17 amino acids. CDR3 region: CASSPTRTSGNYNEQFF. In nucleotides, the CDR3 is TGTGCCAGCTCACCCACCAGGACTAGCGGGAACTACAATGAGCAGTTCTTC.

The chain links TRBV9 to TRBJ2-2; 7 bases are shared with TRBD2. Germline V lookup: CDR1 SGDLS, CDR2 YYNGEE. The CDR3 runs 15 residues. V shed 2 bases, J shed 4 bases, and the junction held 5 bases outside the gene matches. The CDR3, as DNA: TGTGCCAGCAGCGTGGGGGGGGGACCCACCGGGGAGCTGTTTTTT. Amino acids: CASSVGGGPTGELFF.

This chain joins TRBV10-3 and TRBJ2-1; no clear D. V was clipped by 9 bases and J by 5 bases, with 11 bases between them. The CDR3 sequence is 12 residues long. Germline CDR1 and CDR2: ENHRY and SYGVKD. CDR3 protein: CAIARVDNEQFF. The CDR3 DNA reads as TGTGCCATAGCTCGGGTTGACAATGAGCAGTTCTTC.

The chain is built from TRBV27 and TRBJ1-4; 9 bases line up with TRBD1. Trimming took 2 bases from V and 7 from J; bases not matched to a gene: 5. The CDR3 sequence is 15 residues long. Germline lookup yields CDR1 MNHEY and CDR2 SMNVEV (reference sequence). The CDR3 protein is CASSLAGQGIEKLFF. CDR3 in DNA: TGTGCCAGCAGTTTAGCGGGACAGGGTATTGAAAAACTGTTTTTT.